This entry lists 21 T cell receptor beta chains sequenced from one sample in a study of T-cell memory formation after mild COVID-19. TCRdb re-derived calls from the 5' RACE reads in MiXCR, one entry per CDR3 protein. Of 260,000 or so distinct CDR3 sequences detected, approximately 16% appear once; the ten largest clones hold 22%. The sample consisted of PBMCs or a T cell subset sorted from them (not recorded which). These receptor sequences come from a man aged 18 to 35 who had mild COVID-19 (a few samples of this study predate the infection). Cell type and time point are not known.

A few counts support this clonotype. The chain couples TRBV7-2 to TRBJ2-1; the match to TRBD1 covers 8 bases. The germline CDR1 and CDR2 sequences are SGHTA and FQGNSA. The CDR3 sequence is 15 residues long. J gave up 2 bases and V 1 base, and 1 base lay outside the gene matches. The CDR3 nucleotides are TGTGCCAGCAGCTTAGTGACAGGGGCCTACAATGAGCAGTTCTTC. Translation: CASSLVTGAYNEQFF.

There are a few counts of this clonotype. An end of the junction does not agree with germline; a read error may underlie this. The chain carries TRBV7-7 and TRBJ2-4; weak D call: TRBD2 (5 bases). Germline values: CDR1 SSHAT, CDR2 FNYEAQ (reference sequence). The CDR3 has 13 amino acids. The CDR3: CASSLVPGDIQYF. CDR3 DNA sequence: TGTGCTAGCAGTTTGGTACCCGGGGACATTCAGTACTTC.

The table lists this clonotype with a few counts. The chain couples TRBV20-1 to TRBJ1-3; the D is unclear. V was cut by 0 bases and J by 0 bases, with 9 bases left in between. The CDR3 contains 15 residues. Germline V gives CDR1 DFQATT, CDR2 SNEGSKA (reference sequence). Here the CDR3 reads CSARDYLGSGNTIYF. The CDR3 DNA reads as TGCAGTGCTAGAGATTATTTAGGCTCTGGAAACACCATATATTTT.

The chain uses TRBV5-8 and TRBJ1-6, with a weak D call TRBD1 (6 bases). CDR1 and CDR2 from the germline V gene are SGHTS and YDEGEE. This CDR3 is 18 amino acids long. Deletions cut 6 bases from V and 4 bases from J, with 23 bases between. CDR3 in amino acids: CASTPRRPGDYYNSPLHF. DNA for the CDR3: TGTGCCAGCACTCCACGGCGGCCAGGGGATTATTATAATTCACCCCTCCACTTT.

This clonotype was recorded a few times. The chain combines TRBV7-6 with TRBJ2-1; D is unresolved. Trimming stripped 1 base from V and 7 bases from J, with 14 bases between. In germline, CDR1 is SGHVS, CDR2 FNYEAQ. This CDR3 is 15 amino acids long. This CDR3 is CASSLVGSPGNEQFF. Written as DNA, the CDR3 is TGTGCCAGCAGCTTAGTCGGCAGTCCCGGGAATGAGCAGTTCTTC.

The chain has TRBV9 and TRBJ2-2; the D call may be TRBD1 or TRBD2 (6 bases each). Germline V CDR1 and CDR2: SGDLS, YYNGEE. This CDR3 contains 16 residues. The V gene lost 3 bases and the J gene lost 4 bases, with 16 bases spanning the gap. CDR3 amino acids: CASSATGNSGTGELFF. The CDR3 region has the DNA TGTGCCAGCAGCGCCACAGGGAATAGCGGCACCGGGGAGCTGTTTTTT.

This chain joins TRBV4-3 and TRBJ2-2, with 14 positions matching TRBD2. With V trimmed by 6 bases and J by 6 bases, 6 bases remained unmatched. This CDR3 region has 16 residues. Germline CDR1 LGHNA, CDR2 YSLEER. CDR3 sequence reads: CASRRLAGGPSGELFF. CDR3 DNA sequence: TGCGCCAGCAGAAGACTAGCGGGGGGGCCGTCCGGGGAGCTGTTTTTT.

This chain joins TRBV29-1 and TRBJ2-3, with D possibly being TRBD2 (5 bases). CDR3 length equals 11 residues. CDR1 SQVTM and CDR2 ANQGSEA come from the germline V gene. V lost 4 bases, J lost 5 bases, and 7 bases lay in between. The DNA of the CDR3 is TGCAGCGTTGGAGGAGGAGATACGCAGTATTTT. Translation gives CSVGGGDTQYF.

The J gene is TRBJ2-7, the V gene TRBV15; weak D call: TRBD2 (5 bases). CDR1 LNHNV and CDR2 YYDKDF come from the germline V gene (reference sequence). There are 16 residues in the CDR3. Between the trimmed V and J ends, which lost 0 bases and 1 base, there was a span of 13 bases. The CDR3 loop is CATSRDRGRGSYEQYV. The CDR3 DNA reads as TGTGCCACCAGCAGAGATCGAGGTCGGGGATCCTACGAGCAGTACGTC.

Ten or more counts support this clonotype. The chain has TRBV20-1 and TRBJ1-1; tentative D call: TRBD1 (5 bases). V lost 2 bases and J 0 bases, leaving 13 bases between the germline ends. CDR3 length: 15 residues. The V gene's germline CDR1 is DFQATT and CDR2 SNEGSKA (reference sequence). The CDR3 bases are TGCAGTGCTAGACCAGGCCTGGGACTGAACACTGAAGCTTTCTTT. Translating gives CSARPGLGLNTEAFF.

The chain combines TRBV12-3 or TRBV12-4 with TRBJ2-5; D is perhaps TRBD1 (5 bases). Deletions cut 5 bases from V and 5 bases from J, with 15 bases between. The CDR3 loop spans 14 amino acids. CDR3 sequence reads: CASSPQGSEETQYF. The CDR3 DNA reads as TGTGCCAGCAGTCCCCAGGGAAGTGAGGAGACCCAGTACTTC.

The chain carries TRBV5-1 and TRBJ2-1; D is unclear. There are 13 residues in the CDR3. Germline V CDR1 and CDR2: SGHRS, YFSETQ. V shed 3 bases and J shed 6 bases, with 10 bases lying between them. CDR3 protein: CASSSGPGNEQFF. The CDR3 nucleotides read TGCGCCAGCAGCTCCGGTCCTGGCAATGAGCAGTTCTTC.

The chain has TRBV3-1 and TRBJ2-4; no reliable D call. Per the germline V gene, CDR1 is LGHDT and CDR2 is YNNKEL (reference sequence). Trimming pared 3 bases from V and 0 bases from J, leaving 9 bases between. The CDR3 totals 15 residues. CDR3: CASSQGLLAKNIQYF. The CDR3 DNA reads TGTGCCAGCAGCCAGGGCCTGCTAGCCAAAAACATTCAGTACTTC.

There are a few counts of this clonotype. The chain joins TRBV29-1 to TRBJ2-5; the match to TRBD2 covers 12 bases. The CDR3 loop spans 15 amino acids. Per the germline V gene, CDR1 is SQVTM and CDR2 is ANQGSEA. V was pared by 4 bases and J by 4 bases, with 7 bases of the junction left unmatched. This CDR3 reads CSVVPSGGAGETQYF. CDR3 in DNA: TGCAGCGTTGTCCCTAGCGGGGGGGCCGGAGAGACCCAGTACTTC.

This clonotype occurred a few times. In DNA, the CDR3 is TGCAGCGTCAGAAGCGGGGAATTCTACAATGAGCAGTTCTTC. Translation: CSVRSGEFYNEQFF. The gene calls are TRBV29-1 and TRBJ2-1; 7 nucleotides align to TRBD2. Germline V gives CDR1 SQVTM, CDR2 ANQGSEA. V was pared by 6 bases and J by 3 bases, with 8 bases of the junction left unmatched. This CDR3 is 14 amino acids long.

Ten or more counts support this clonotype. The V call is TRBV7-2, the J call TRBJ2-5; TRBD1 matches at 7 bases. This CDR3 has 15 residues. After removal of 5 bases from V and 5 bases from J, the junction contained 11 bases not matched to a gene. The germline CDR1 and CDR2 sequences are SGHTA and FQGNSA. The chain's CDR3 is CASSPQTGLEETQYF. The CDR3 DNA reads as TGTGCCAGCAGCCCCCAGACAGGGCTAGAGGAGACCCAGTACTTC.

The chain uses TRBV7-2 and TRBJ1-4, with no clear D. Looked up from germline, CDR1 is SGHTA and CDR2 is FQGNSA. Trimming left V 2 bases short and J 5 bases short, with 15 bases between. The CDR3 covers 16 residues. CDR3 bases: TGTGCCAGCAGCTTAAACTCCCGGGGTTCGAATGAAAAACTGTTTTTT. Its translation is CASSLNSRGSNEKLFF.

The chain carries TRBV4-3 and TRBJ2-5; either TRBD1 or TRBD2 may fit D (5 bases each). This CDR3 spans 16 amino acids. V lost 1 base, J lost 2 bases, and 14 bases lay in between. Looked up from germline, CDR1 is LGHNA and CDR2 is YSLEER. The DNA for the CDR3 is TGCGCCAGCAGCCAAGGGGTAGGCAGGGAGCAAGAGACCCAGTACTTC. It specifies CASSQGVGREQETQYF.

The chain couples TRBV25-1 to TRBJ1-6; unclear D gene. The V and J ends lost 6 bases and 8 bases respectively, with 14 bases between them. The CDR3 length is 14 residues. The V gene's germline CDR1 is MGHDK and CDR2 SYGVNS. CDR3 DNA sequence: TGTGCCAGCAGAGGACCGGGGTCGGATTCACCCCTCCACTTT. This codes for CASRGPGSDSPLHF.

This clonotype has more than one count but fewer than ten. The chain employs TRBV24-1 and TRBJ2-7; 11 bases map to TRBD1. Per the germline V gene, CDR1 is KGHDR and CDR2 is SFDVKD. The CDR3 sequence is 14 residues long. After removal of 9 bases from V and 5 bases from J, the junction contained 8 bases not matched to a gene. In DNA, the CDR3 is TGTGCCACCCGGACAGGGGGCCATTCGGACGAGCAGTACTTC. Its translation: CATRTGGHSDEQYF.

At least ten counts were recorded for this clonotype. The chain employs TRBV9 and TRBJ2-3; TRBD1 matches at 10 bases. This CDR3 is built from 16 residues. Germline-derived CDR1 and CDR2 are SGDLS and YYNGEE. The V and J ends lost 1 base and 3 bases, in that order; junction bases with no gene match: 5. This chain's CDR3 is CASSVPRTGGTDTQYF. DNA of the CDR3: TGTGCCAGCAGCGTACCGAGGACAGGGGGAACAGATACGCAGTATTTT.